The 30 T cell receptor beta chains reported below all come from one sample, sequenced in a study of T-cell reconstitution after alpha-beta-depleted transplantation in children. Researchers prepared the TCRbeta library using unique molecular identifiers, the study reports. TCRdb processed the PCR reads anew with MiXCR; each CDR3 protein has one entry. Of 90,000 to 130,000 distinct CDR3 sequences listed, about 6% were seen once; the top ten hold roughly 24%. The sample here was PBMCs, mostly from graft donor cells, taken 360 days after TCRalphabeta/CD19-depleted stem cell transplant. Receptors originate from a male patient between 2 and 10 years old who had a stem cell transplant for acute lymphoblastic leukemia, so the T cells may come from the graft donor.

This clonotype was observed a few times. The chain uses TRBV27 and TRBJ2-3; 10 bases line up with TRBD1. Trimming removed 1 base from V and 6 bases from J; junction bases left unmatched: 4. The germline V gene has CDR1 MNHEY and CDR2 SMNVEV (reference sequence). The CDR3 sequence is 15 residues long. CDR3 sequence: CASSLLGTGADTQYF. CDR3 DNA: TGTGCCAGCAGTTTATTGGGGACAGGGGCCGATACGCAGTATTTT.

Here the CDR3 reads CASSLVTGPNSGNTIYF. In DNA, the CDR3 is TGTGCCAGCAGCTTAGTCACCGGGCCGAACTCTGGAAACACCATATATTTT. The J gene is TRBJ1-3, the V gene TRBV7-2, with unresolved D. Germline CDR1 SGHTA, CDR2 FQGNSA. Deletions cut 1 base from V and 0 bases from J, with 13 bases between. This CDR3 has 17 amino acids.

This clonotype has ten or more counts. This chain connects TRBV5-1 to TRBJ1-4; D is possibly TRBD1 (6 bases). Germline V gives CDR1 SGHRS, CDR2 YFSETQ. The CDR3 has 14 amino acids. V gave up 3 bases and J gave up 4 bases, with 10 bases separating them. CDR3 in DNA: TGCGCCAGCAGCTGGGGGCTTATTAATGAAAAACTGTTTTTT. Encoded protein: CASSWGLINEKLFF.

The table lists this clonotype with a few counts. As DNA, the CDR3 is TGTGCCAGCAGCTTAAGGACTAGCGGGGACGAGCAGTACTTC. Protein sequence: CASSLRTSGDEQYF. The chain recombines TRBV7-2 with TRBJ2-7; 12 bases match TRBD2. This CDR3 contains 14 residues. Germline trimming cut 2 bases from V and 5 bases from J; bases unmatched to any gene: 1. From germline, CDR1 is SGHTA and CDR2 FQGNSA.

Ten or more counts support this clonotype. The chain combines TRBV12-3 or TRBV12-4 with TRBJ2-7; TRBD1 agrees at 9 bases. The CDR3 runs 13 residues. Trimming cost V 3 bases and J 4 bases; bases outside gene matches: 1. CDR3 sequence: CASSFGTGYEQYF. The CDR3 DNA is TGTGCCAGCAGTTTCGGGACAGGGTACGAGCAGTACTTC.

The J gene is TRBJ2-2, the V gene TRBV27, with D possibly being TRBD1 or TRBD2 (6 bases each). The CDR3 has 13 residues. Germline-derived CDR1 and CDR2 are MNHEY and SMNVEV (reference sequence). The germline V and J ends were trimmed by 6 bases and 6 bases, with 11 bases remaining between them. In DNA, the CDR3 is TGTGCCAGCAGCCCGGGGGCCGCCGGGGAGCTGTTTTTT. Encoded protein: CASSPGAAGELFF.

The chain joins TRBV6-2 or TRBV6-3 to TRBJ2-7, with 11 nucleotides matching TRBD1. The germline gives CDR1 MNHEY, CDR2 SVGEGT. V trimming: 5 bases; J trimming: 1 base; junction bases outside the gene matches: 4. CDR3 length: 15 residues. The CDR3 DNA follows: TGTGCCAGCAGTCCGGACAGGGGGCCGTCCTACGAGCAGTACTTC. The encoded protein is CASSPDRGPSYEQYF.

This clonotype appeared a few times. The chain employs TRBV6-1 and TRBJ2-5; 10 positions agree with TRBD1. The J segment lost 4 bases and the V segment lost 6 bases, leaving 5 bases of the junction unmatched. Per the germline V gene, CDR1 is MNHNS and CDR2 is SASEGT. The CDR3 extends over 14 amino acids. The CDR3 region is CASRDRGRGETQYF. The DNA for the CDR3 is TGTGCCAGCAGAGACAGGGGGCGGGGAGAGACCCAGTACTTC.

The chain has TRBV6-2 or TRBV6-3 and TRBJ2-7, with 8 bases aligning to TRBD1. CDR1 and CDR2 from the germline V gene are MNHEY and SVGEGT. V shed 2 bases and J 0 bases; nucleotides not matched to a gene: 9. The CDR3 runs to 17 residues. The CDR3 sequence: CASSYRPGQVFSYEQYF. The CDR3, as DNA: TGTGCCAGCAGTTACCGCCCGGGACAGGTGTTCTCCTACGAGCAGTACTTC.

V and J are TRBV28 and TRBJ1-5, with a possible D match to TRBD1 (5 bases). This CDR3 has 14 amino acids. Trimming shortened V by 1 base and J by 7 bases, and 11 bases separated the two germline ends. Germline V gene sequence: CDR1 MDHEN, CDR2 SYDVKM. CDR3 bases: TGTGCCAGCAGTTTATTGGGGGGGGAGCAGCCCCAGCATTTT. Translation: CASSLLGGEQPQHF.

This clonotype has just a few counts. The V and J genes are TRBV4-3 and TRBJ2-7, with 11 bases matching TRBD2. V lost 0 bases, J lost 2 bases, and 9 bases stayed unmatched. CDR1 is LGHNA and CDR2 is YSLEER in the germline V gene. The CDR3 has 18 amino acids. The CDR3 loop reads CASSQDWGLAGGPYEQYF. CDR3 DNA: TGCGCCAGCAGCCAAGATTGGGGGCTAGCGGGGGGCCCCTACGAGCAGTACTTC.

The table lists this clonotype with many counts. The chain uses TRBV6-2 or TRBV6-3 and TRBJ2-7; D remains ambiguous. CDR3 length: 13 residues. Per germline, CDR1 MNHEY and CDR2 SVGEGT. V was shortened by 7 bases and J by 0 bases, with 10 bases between the two germline ends. CDR3 in DNA: TGTGCCAGCAAAGACCGAAGCTCCTACGAGCAGTACTTC. Residues: CASKDRSSYEQYF.

This clonotype was observed many times. The chain employs TRBV12-5 and TRBJ1-5; D ambiguous. Germline-derived CDR1 and CDR2 are LGHNT and FRNRAP. The length of the CDR3 is 12 residues. V was clipped by 6 bases and J by 4 bases, with 7 bases between them. In DNA form, the CDR3 reads TGTGCTAGTGGAGAAGGGAATCAGCCCCAGCATTTT. The encoded protein is CASGEGNQPQHF.

CDR3 loop: CASSLAGGLSYEQYF. The CDR3 DNA reads as TGTGCCAGCAGTTTAGCAGGGGGCCTTTCCTACGAGCAGTACTTC. The genes are TRBV27 and TRBJ2-7; TRBD1 agrees at 8 bases. Germline lookup yields CDR1 MNHEY and CDR2 SMNVEV (reference sequence). Losses at the gene ends were 2 bases for V and 1 base for J; bases not matched to a gene: 4. The CDR3 contains 15 residues.

This clonotype was observed at least ten times. V is TRBV27 and J is TRBJ2-7; D is possibly TRBD1 or TRBD2 (5 bases each). V was shortened by 6 bases and J by 5 bases, with 20 bases between the two germline ends. CDR3 length: 15 amino acids. The germline CDR1 and CDR2 sequences are MNHEY and SMNVEV (reference sequence). The CDR3 DNA is TGTGCCAGCAGCCTTATAGAGTCGGGGCTTAACGAGCAGTACTTC. This sequence encodes CASSLIESGLNEQYF.

This clonotype was found many times. The chain uses TRBV4-3 and TRBJ2-2; 7 nucleotides align to TRBD2. Per the germline V gene, CDR1 is LGHNA and CDR2 is YSLEER. Losses at the gene ends were 0 bases for V and 3 bases for J; bases not matched to a gene: 1. The CDR3 loop spans 15 amino acids. CDR3 coding DNA: TGCGCCAGCAGCCAAGAGGGAGGGTACACCGGGGAGCTGTTTTTT. Encoded protein: CASSQEGGYTGELFF.

The table lists this clonotype with many counts. CDR3 region: CASSFTGAYTGELFF. The CDR3, as DNA: TGTGCCAGCAGTTTTACGGGAGCCTACACCGGGGAGCTGTTTTTT. This rearrangement joins TRBV6-2 or TRBV6-3 to TRBJ2-2, with a possible D match to TRBD2 (6 bases). Trimming pared 4 bases from V and 3 bases from J, leaving 12 bases between. The CDR3 spans 15 residues. Germline V gives CDR1 MNHEY, CDR2 SVGEGT.

This clonotype was seen at least ten times. This sequence joins TRBV6-2 or TRBV6-3 and TRBJ2-1; 11 bases map to TRBD2. From germline, CDR1 is MNHEY and CDR2 SVGEGT. The CDR3 sequence is 18 residues long. V lost 2 bases and J lost 8; bases outside the gene matches: 14. In DNA, the CDR3 is TGTGCCAGCAGTTACGGGGGACTAGCGGACGTTCCTGGGGATGAGCAGTTCTTC. Protein: CASSYGGLADVPGDEQFF.

V is TRBV20-1 and J is TRBJ2-7; D is unresolved. The CDR3 extends over 15 amino acids. Looked up from germline, CDR1 is DFQATT and CDR2 is SNEGSKA (reference sequence). V lost 0 bases, J lost 2 bases, and 14 bases lay in between. CDR3 in DNA: TGCAGTGCTAGAGATGTGGCGGTCCTCGCCTACGAGCAGTACTTC. Protein sequence: CSARDVAVLAYEQYF.

Many counts were recorded for this clonotype. The V and J genes are TRBV7-8 and TRBJ2-2; unclear D gene. Germline V lookup: CDR1 SGHVS, CDR2 FQNEAQ. The CDR3 totals 11 residues. V lost 2 bases and J lost 8, with 3 bases in between. This chain's CDR3 is CASSLKGELFF. CDR3 bases: TGTGCCAGCAGCTTAAAAGGGGAGCTGTTTTTT.

This clonotype occurred many times. The J gene is TRBJ2-2, the V gene TRBV28; possibly TRBD2 for D (6 bases). The CDR3 is 18 amino acids. Trimming removed 6 bases from V and 2 bases from J, with 22 bases in between. The germline CDR1 and CDR2 sequences are MDHEN and SYDVKM. The CDR3 sequence is CASSPLVLLGLNTGELFF. The DNA of the CDR3 is TGTGCCAGCAGCCCCCTGGTCCTTTTGGGACTTAACACCGGGGAGCTGTTTTTT. Full variable domain (remainder filled in from reference TRBV28 and TRBJ2-2): DVKVTQSSRYLVKRTGEKVFLECVQDMDHENMFWYRQDPGLGLRLIYFSYDVKMKEKGDIPEGYSVSREKKERFSLILESASTNQTSMYLCASSPLVLLGLNTGELFFGEGSRLTVL.

In this sample, this clonotype turned up many times. This chain uses TRBV6-1 with TRBJ2-5; 7 bases match TRBD1. CDR1 MNHNS and CDR2 SASEGT come from the germline V gene. The length of the CDR3 is 15 residues. Trimming at V came to 1 base and at J to 2 bases, leaving 4 bases not matched to a gene. This CDR3 reads CASSEEGASQETQYF. Written as DNA, the CDR3 is TGTGCCAGCAGTGAAGAGGGGGCATCACAAGAGACCCAGTACTTC.

This clonotype has at least ten counts. V is TRBV29-1 and J is TRBJ1-2; perhaps TRBD1 as D (5 bases). This CDR3 comprises 17 residues. Trimming left V 4 bases short and J 4 bases short, with 25 bases between. Germline assignment: CDR1 SQVTM and CDR2 ANQGSEA. CDR3 protein: CSVVPTLREGRSYGYTF. CDR3 DNA: TGCAGCGTTGTCCCGACTCTCAGGGAAGGCAGGAGCTATGGCTACACCTTC.

This clonotype was detected many times. This chain connects TRBV5-1 to TRBJ2-7; the D is unclear. Germline lookup yields CDR1 SGHRS and CDR2 YFSETQ. The germline V and J ends were trimmed by 7 bases and 7 bases, with 18 bases remaining between them. CDR3 length: 13 residues. The CDR3 protein is CASSVGLKGEQYF. CDR3 bases: TGCGCCAGCTCGGTTGGCTTAAAAGGAGAGCAGTACTTC.

This clonotype was recorded at least ten times. The chain joins TRBV7-9 to TRBJ2-7, with 8 bases that match TRBD1. V lost 5 bases to trimming and J lost 3 bases; unmatched junction nucleotides: 3. The CDR3 is 13 residues long. Germline loops: CDR1 SEHNR, CDR2 FQNEAQ (reference sequence). The CDR3 loop is CASSQTGDYEQYF. CDR3 nucleotides: TGTGCCAGCAGCCAGACAGGGGACTACGAGCAGTACTTC.

The CDR3 spells CASSIIKGGEQYF. The CDR3 DNA reads TGTGCCAGCAGCATAATCAAAGGAGGCGAGCAGTACTTC. The chain combines TRBV27 with TRBJ2-7; a weak D match, TRBD2 (5 bases). CDR1 and CDR2 (germline): MNHEY, SMNVEV (reference sequence). The CDR3 has 13 residues. Deletions cut 6 bases from V and 6 bases from J, with 15 bases between.

The chain couples TRBV30 to TRBJ2-2; the D gene is possibly TRBD2 (6 bases). This CDR3 has 13 residues. Per the germline V gene, CDR1 is GTSNPN and CDR2 is SVGIG (reference sequence). The germline V and J ends were trimmed by 0 bases and 5 bases, with 7 bases remaining between them. The CDR3: CAWSVEGTGELFF. CDR3 DNA sequence: TGTGCCTGGAGTGTGGAGGGGACCGGGGAGCTGTTTTTT.

This clonotype has at least ten counts. This chain connects TRBV11-2 to TRBJ2-5; D call uncertain. This CDR3 is built from 14 residues. The V and J ends lost 4 bases and 2 bases respectively, with 11 bases between them. Per germline, CDR1 SGHAT and CDR2 FQNNGV. CDR3: CASSSVGQQETQYF. The CDR3, as DNA: TGTGCCAGCAGCTCAGTAGGGCAGCAAGAGACCCAGTACTTC. Drawing the rest from reference TRBV11-2 and TRBJ2-5, the complete variable domain is EAGVAQSPRYKIIEKRQSVAFWCNPISGHATLYWYQQILGQGPKLLIQFQNNGVVDDSQLPKDRFSAERLKGVDSTLKIQPAKLEDSAVYLCASSSVGQQETQYFGPGTRLLVL.

This clonotype has at least ten counts. This chain links TRBV12-3 or TRBV12-4 with TRBJ1-5, with D unclear. There are 15 residues in the CDR3. Trimming pared 3 bases from V and 0 bases from J, leaving 9 bases between. CDR3 region: CASSLEGNSNQPQHF. Here the CDR3 DNA reads TGTGCCAGCAGTTTGGAAGGAAATAGCAATCAGCCCCAGCATTTT.

This clonotype showed up many times. CDR3 in amino acids: CASSLAYRGNEQYF. The CDR3 nucleotides are TGTGCCAGCAGCTTAGCGTACAGGGGGAACGAGCAGTACTTC. The rearrangement uses TRBV7-2 and TRBJ2-7, with 8 bases matching TRBD1. After removal of 0 bases from V and 5 bases from J, the junction contained 3 bases not matched to a gene. The CDR3 extends over 14 amino acids. Germline assignment: CDR1 SGHTA and CDR2 FQGNSA.